The TCR beta chain described here comes from a study of OX40 agonist ivuxolimab in advanced cancers. Study overall: The study gave patients intravenous ivuxolimab at 0.01 to 10 mg/kg every 2 weeks. The group had a mean age of approximately 60 years, ranged from about 20 to 85, and was 82.7% male.

Profiling relied on immunoSEQ multiplex PCR, and the TCRdb table lists in-frame clones only, not all of them. The data show 100,000 or so clones, with more than 95% seen just once and 2% held by the top ten. The investigators sampled blood at baseline, at cycle 4 day 1, and at cycle 7 day 1. The clonotype was recovered from an adult with an advanced solid tumor such as melanoma, head and neck, liver or kidney cancer. Specimen: CD4+ or CD8+ T cells sorted from blood, collected in a trial of the OX40 agonist ivuxolimab.

The CDR3 spells CASSMSNEQFF. As DNA, the CDR3 is TGTGCCAGTAGTATGAGTAATGAGCAGTTCTTC. The chain joins TRBV19 to TRBJ2-1; no reliable D call. The germline V and J ends were trimmed by 3 bases and 7 bases, with 4 bases remaining between them. Germline loops: CDR1 LNHDA, CDR2 SQIVND (reference sequence). The CDR3 sequence is 11 residues long.